The following is a T cell receptor beta chain sequence with its context. Its specificity is unknown. The entry originates in a study of beta chain features in type 1 diabetes. Study results and limitations: Moderate yet significant TCRB CDR3 shortening was seen in Type 1 diabetes patients in all four CD4+ subsets. Insertions were fewer and deletions more numerous at VDJ junctions in type 1 diabetes patients.

Purity of each sorted population was above 95%. The germline gives CDR1 SGHNT, CDR2 YYREEE (reference sequence). The CDR3 totals 14 residues. V lost 0 bases and J lost 8, with 12 bases in between. Isolated RNA was reverse transcribed in full, so expressed TCRB transcripts were sequenced. The assay was immunoSEQ multiplex PCR, and TCRdb's table has in-frame clones only and misses some. Of approximately 50,000 clones in the sample, approximately 60% were seen once. Sample: stem cell memory CD4+ T cells from blood. This chain uses TRBV5-4 with TRBJ2-1; perhaps TRBD2 as D (5 bases). The source of this sequence is a woman in her thirties with type 1 diabetes. The CDR3 sequence: CASSLGLGEDEQFF. The CDR3 nucleotides are TGTGCCAGCAGCTTGGGTCTGGGAGAGGATGAGCAGTTCTTC. The full variable domain, with the rest looked up from reference TRBV5-4 and TRBJ2-1, is ETGVTQSPTHLIKTRGQQVTLRCSSQSGHNTVSWYQQALGQGPQFIFQYYREEENGRGNFPPRFSGLQFPNYSSELNVNALELDDSALYLCASSLGLGEDEQFFGPGTRLTVL.